Sequencing of this T cell receptor (beta chain) was carried out in a study of blood T cell repertoires in COVID-19. Study in general: The United States, Italy and Spain were the sources of the acute and convalescent COVID-19 samples. Sources were T cells, B-cell-depleted T cells, or PBMCs; the material itself was cDNA or gDNA.

Clones were read by immunoSEQ multiplex PCR, and TCRdb kept only the in-frame ones, dropping some. This repertoire shows roughly 51,000 clones, roughly nine tenths found once; its top ten account for under 6.5%. V gave up 4 bases and J gave up 4 bases; unmatched junction bases: 11. Germline CDR1 is LGHNA and CDR2 is YNFKEQ. This CDR3 has 17 amino acids. The receptor was isolated from a man in his 70s with acute or convalescent COVID-19. Source material: peripheral blood. This chain connects TRBV4-2 to TRBJ2-7; 12 bases agree with TRBD2. The CDR3 sequence is CASSRTSGVDAVYEQYF. CDR3 sequence (DNA): TGTGCCAGCAGCCGGACTAGCGGGGTGGACGCAGTTTACGAGCAGTACTTC.